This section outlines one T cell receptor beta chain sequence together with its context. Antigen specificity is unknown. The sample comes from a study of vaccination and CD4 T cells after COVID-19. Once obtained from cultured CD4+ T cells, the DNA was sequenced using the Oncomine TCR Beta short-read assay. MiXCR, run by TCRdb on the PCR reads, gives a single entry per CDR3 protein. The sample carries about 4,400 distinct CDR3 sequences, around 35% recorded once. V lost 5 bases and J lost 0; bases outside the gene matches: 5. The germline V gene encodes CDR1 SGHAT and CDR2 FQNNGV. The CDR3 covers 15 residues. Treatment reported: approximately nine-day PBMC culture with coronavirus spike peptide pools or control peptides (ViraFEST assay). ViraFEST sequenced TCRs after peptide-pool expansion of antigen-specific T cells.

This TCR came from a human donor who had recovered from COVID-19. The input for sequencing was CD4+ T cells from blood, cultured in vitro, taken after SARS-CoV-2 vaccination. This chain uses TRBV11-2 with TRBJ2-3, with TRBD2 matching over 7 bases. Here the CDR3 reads CASSPGRYSTDTQYF. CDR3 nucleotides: TGTGCCAGCAGCCCCGGGAGGTACAGCACAGATACGCAGTATTTT.